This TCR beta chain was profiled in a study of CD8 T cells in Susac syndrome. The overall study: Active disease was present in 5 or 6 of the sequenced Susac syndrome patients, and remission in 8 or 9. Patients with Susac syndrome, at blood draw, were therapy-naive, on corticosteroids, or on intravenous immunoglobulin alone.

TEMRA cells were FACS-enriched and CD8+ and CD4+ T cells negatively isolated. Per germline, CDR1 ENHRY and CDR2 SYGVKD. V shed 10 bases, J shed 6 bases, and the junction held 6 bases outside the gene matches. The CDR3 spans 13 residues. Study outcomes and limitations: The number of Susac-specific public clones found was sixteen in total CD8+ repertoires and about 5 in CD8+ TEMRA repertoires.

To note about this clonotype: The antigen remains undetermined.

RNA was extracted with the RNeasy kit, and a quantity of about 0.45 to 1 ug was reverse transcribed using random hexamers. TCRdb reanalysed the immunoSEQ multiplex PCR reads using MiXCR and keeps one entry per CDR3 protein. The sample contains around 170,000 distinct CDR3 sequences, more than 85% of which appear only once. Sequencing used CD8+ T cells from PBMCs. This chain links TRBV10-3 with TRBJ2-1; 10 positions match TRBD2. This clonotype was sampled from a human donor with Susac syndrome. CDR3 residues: CATGASGSNEQFF. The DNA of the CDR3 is TGTGCCACGGGGGCTAGCGGGAGCAATGAGCAGTTCTTC.